The 3 T cell receptor beta chains listed next were all sequenced from one sample in a study of PD-1 blockade in classical Hodgkin lymphoma. The table came from immunoSEQ multiplex PCR; TCRdb's copy has only in-frame clones and leaves some out. The sample shows roughly 28,000 clones, about 80% of them seen only once. The time point: cycle 4 day 1 (C4D1), after less than seven weeks of nivolumab. No patient escaped relapse after autologous stem cell transplantation, and brentuximab vedotin exposure varied. Material: peripheral blood mononuclear cells (PBMCs), obtained before the fourth cycle of nivolumab. The receptors come from a human donor with classical Hodgkin lymphoma.

The genes are TRBV6-4 and TRBJ2-2, with D perhaps TRBD2 (6 bases). This CDR3 comprises 16 residues. Germline assignment: CDR1 MRHNA and CDR2 SNTAGT. Trimming pared 1 base from V and 2 bases from J, leaving 11 bases between. The DNA for the CDR3 is TGTGCCAGCAGTGACTGGGGGGAATCCAACACCGGGGAGCTGTTTTTT. It encodes CASSDWGESNTGELFF.

This chain links TRBV25-1 with TRBJ1-4; TRBD1 matches 8 bases. CDR3 length: 15 residues. V lost 3 bases, J lost 6 bases, and 6 bases stayed unmatched. Germline CDR1 MGHDK, CDR2 SYGVNS. The CDR3 region is CASSDTGGVHEKLFF. CDR3 in DNA: TGTGCCAGCAGTGATACAGGGGGTGTTCATGAAAAACTGTTTTTT. Using reference TRBV25-1 and TRBJ1-4 for the parts outside the CDR3, the full variable domain is EADIYQTPRYLVIGTGKKITLECSQTMGHDKMYWYQQDPGMELHLIHYSYGVNSTEKGDLSSESTVSRIRTEHFPLTLESARPSHTSQYLCASSDTGGVHEKLFFGSGTQLSVL.

This clone came up once. This rearrangement joins TRBV29-1 to TRBJ1-3; no firm D call. The V gene lost 6 bases and the J gene lost 0 bases, with 3 bases spanning the gap. Germline loops: CDR1 SQVTM, CDR2 ANQGSEA. This CDR3 is built from 11 residues. This chain's CDR3 is CSVDSGNTIYF. CDR3 nucleotides: TGCAGCGTCGACTCTGGAAACACCATATATTTT. The whole variable domain, remainder taken from reference TRBV29-1 and TRBJ1-3, is SAVISQKPSRDICQRGTSLTIQCQVDSQVTMMFWYRQQPGQSLTLIATANQGSEATYESGFVIDKFPISRPNLTFSTLTVSNMSPEDSSIYLCSVDSGNTIYFGEGSWLTVV.